This TCR beta chain was sequenced in a study of blood T cell repertoires in COVID-19. Study in general: Collection of acute and convalescent COVID-19 samples took place in the United States, Italy and Spain. From T cells, B-cell-depleted T cells, or PBMCs came the material, which was cDNA or gDNA.

Concerning this clone: Within the sample, other DNA sequences also encode this same CDR3.

Only in-frame clones appear in the TCRdb table, and some are missing; sequencing was by immunoSEQ multiplex PCR. Of roughly 380,000 clones detected, approximately 90% appear once; the ten largest clones hold approximately 1.5%. Recruited during active infection, patients (from Seattle) were subsequently followed longitudinally. Germline CDR1 SGHRS, CDR2 YFSETQ. This CDR3 contains 13 residues. Trimming cost V 0 bases and J 0 bases, with 3 bases left between them. Sequenced material: peripheral blood. This clonotype was obtained from a woman aged 35 to 49 with COVID-19, enrolled during active disease. The chain employs TRBV5-1 and TRBJ1-1; no definite D call. As DNA, the CDR3 is TGCGCCAGCAGCTTGGCGGTGAACACTGAAGCTTTCTTT. Residues: CASSLAVNTEAFF.